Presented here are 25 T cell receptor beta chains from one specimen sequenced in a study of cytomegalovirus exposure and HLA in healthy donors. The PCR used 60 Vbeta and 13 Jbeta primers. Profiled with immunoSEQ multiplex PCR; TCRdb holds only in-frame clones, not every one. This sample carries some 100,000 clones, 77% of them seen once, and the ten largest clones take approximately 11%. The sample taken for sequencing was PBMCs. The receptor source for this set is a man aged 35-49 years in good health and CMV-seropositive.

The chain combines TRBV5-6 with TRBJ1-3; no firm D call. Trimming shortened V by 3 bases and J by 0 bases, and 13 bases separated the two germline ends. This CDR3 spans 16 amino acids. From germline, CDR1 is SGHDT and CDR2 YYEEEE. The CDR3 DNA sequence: TGTGCCAGCAGCTCCTTACTGTACAGCTCTGGAAACACCATATATTTT. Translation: CASSSLLYSSGNTIYF.

CDR3 bases: TGTGCCAGCAGCCTCCAGGGGGCGGTGACCGGGGAGCTGTTTTTT. It codes for CASSLQGAVTGELFF. V and J are TRBV7-6 and TRBJ2-2; 8 positions agree with TRBD1. This CDR3 comprises 15 residues. Germline CDR1 and CDR2: SGHVS and FNYEAQ. The junction had 7 bases not matched to a gene; V was cut back by 5 bases and J by 5 bases.

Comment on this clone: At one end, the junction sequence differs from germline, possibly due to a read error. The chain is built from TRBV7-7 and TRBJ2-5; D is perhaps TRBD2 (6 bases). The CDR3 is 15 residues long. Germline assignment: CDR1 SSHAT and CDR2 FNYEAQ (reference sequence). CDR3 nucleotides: TGTGCTAGCAGCTTAGTATATAGCGGCCAAGAGACCCAGTACTTC. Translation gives CASSLVYSGQETQYF. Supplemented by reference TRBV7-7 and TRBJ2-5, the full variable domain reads GAGVSQSPRYKVTKRGQDVTLRCDPISSHATLYWYQQALGQGPEFLTYFNYEAQPDKSGLPSDRFSAERPEGSISTLTIQRTEQRDSAMYRCASSLVYSGQETQYFGPGTRLLVL.

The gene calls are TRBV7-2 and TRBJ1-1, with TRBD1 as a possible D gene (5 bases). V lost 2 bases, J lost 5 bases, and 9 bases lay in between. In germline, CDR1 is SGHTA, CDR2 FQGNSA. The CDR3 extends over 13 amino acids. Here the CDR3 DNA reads TGTGCCAGCAGCTTAAGCAGGGATACTGAAGCTTTCTTT. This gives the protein CASSLSRDTEAFF.

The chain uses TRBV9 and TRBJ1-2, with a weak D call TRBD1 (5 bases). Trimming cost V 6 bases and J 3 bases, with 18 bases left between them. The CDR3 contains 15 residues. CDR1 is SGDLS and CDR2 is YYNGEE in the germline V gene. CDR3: CASTTGGADYYGYTF. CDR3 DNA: TGTGCCAGCACTACCGGAGGGGCAGACTACTATGGCTACACCTTC.

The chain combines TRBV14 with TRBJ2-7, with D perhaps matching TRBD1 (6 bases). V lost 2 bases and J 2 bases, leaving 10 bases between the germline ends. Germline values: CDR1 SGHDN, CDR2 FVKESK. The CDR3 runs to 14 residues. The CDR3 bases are TGTGCCAGCAGCCAACGGCAGGGGACCTACGAGCAGTACTTC. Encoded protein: CASSQRQGTYEQYF.

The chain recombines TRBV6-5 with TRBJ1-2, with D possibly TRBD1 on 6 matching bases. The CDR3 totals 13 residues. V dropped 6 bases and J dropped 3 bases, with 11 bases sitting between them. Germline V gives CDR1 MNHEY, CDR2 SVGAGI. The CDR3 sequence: CASSPRTDYGYTF. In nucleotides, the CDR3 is TGTGCCAGCAGCCCACGGACAGACTATGGCTACACCTTC.

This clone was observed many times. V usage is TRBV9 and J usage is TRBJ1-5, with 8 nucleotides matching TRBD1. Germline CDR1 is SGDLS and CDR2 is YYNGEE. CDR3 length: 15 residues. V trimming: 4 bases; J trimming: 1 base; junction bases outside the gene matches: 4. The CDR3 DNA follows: TGTGCCAGCAGCCCACGACAGGGGAGCAATCAGCCCCAGCATTTT. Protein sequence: CASSPRQGSNQPQHF.

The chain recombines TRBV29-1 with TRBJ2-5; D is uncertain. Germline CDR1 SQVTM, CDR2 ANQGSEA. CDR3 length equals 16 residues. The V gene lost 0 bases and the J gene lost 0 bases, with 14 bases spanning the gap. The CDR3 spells CSVEDRPALYQETQYF. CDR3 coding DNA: TGCAGCGTTGAAGATCGGCCAGCGCTCTACCAAGAGACCCAGTACTTC.

In nucleotides, the CDR3 is TGTGCCAGCAGTTACAACAGGGGGTCGTACGAGCAGTACTTC. It encodes CASSYNRGSYEQYF. The V and J genes are TRBV6-5 and TRBJ2-7; 8 nucleotides line up with TRBD1. Trimming cost V 2 bases and J 4 bases; bases outside gene matches: 4. In germline, CDR1 is MNHEY, CDR2 SVGAGI. The CDR3 is made up of 14 amino acids.

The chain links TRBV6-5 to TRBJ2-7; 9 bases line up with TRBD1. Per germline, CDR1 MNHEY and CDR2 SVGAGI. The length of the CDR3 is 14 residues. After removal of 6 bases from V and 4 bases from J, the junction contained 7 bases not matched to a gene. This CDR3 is CASSSWDREYEQYF. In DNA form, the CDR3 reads TGTGCCAGCAGCTCTTGGGACAGGGAGTACGAGCAGTACTTC.

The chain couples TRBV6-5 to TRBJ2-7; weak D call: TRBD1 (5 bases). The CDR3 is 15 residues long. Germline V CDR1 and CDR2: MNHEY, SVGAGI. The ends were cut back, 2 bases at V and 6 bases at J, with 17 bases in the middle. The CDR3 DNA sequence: TGTGCCAGCAGTTACGGCAGCAGGGAAGTGGCCGAGCAGTACTTC. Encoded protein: CASSYGSREVAEQYF.

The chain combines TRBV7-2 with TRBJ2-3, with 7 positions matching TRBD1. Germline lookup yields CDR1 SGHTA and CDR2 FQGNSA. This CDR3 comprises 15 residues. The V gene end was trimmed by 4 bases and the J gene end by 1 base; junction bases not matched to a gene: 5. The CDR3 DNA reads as TGTGCCAGCAGCTCCGACAGGGTTGGCACAGATACGCAGTATTTT. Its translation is CASSSDRVGTDTQYF.

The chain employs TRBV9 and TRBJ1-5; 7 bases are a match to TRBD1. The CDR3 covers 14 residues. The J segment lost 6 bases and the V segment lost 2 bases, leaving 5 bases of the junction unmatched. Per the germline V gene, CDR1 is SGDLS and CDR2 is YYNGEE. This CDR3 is CASSVSQGSQPQHF. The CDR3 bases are TGTGCCAGCAGCGTCTCACAGGGGAGTCAGCCCCAGCATTTT.

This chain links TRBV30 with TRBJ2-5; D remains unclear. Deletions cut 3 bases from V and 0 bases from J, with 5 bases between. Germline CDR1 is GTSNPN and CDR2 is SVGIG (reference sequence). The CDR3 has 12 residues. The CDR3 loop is CAWSRDQETQYF. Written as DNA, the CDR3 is TGTGCCTGGAGCCGGGACCAAGAGACCCAGTACTTC. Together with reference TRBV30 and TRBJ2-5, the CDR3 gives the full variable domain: SQTIHQWPATLVQPVGSPLSLECTVEGTSNPNLYWYRQAAGRGLQLLFYSVGIGQISSEVPQNLSASRPQDRQFILSSKKLLLSDSGFYLCAWSRDQETQYFGPGTRLLVL.

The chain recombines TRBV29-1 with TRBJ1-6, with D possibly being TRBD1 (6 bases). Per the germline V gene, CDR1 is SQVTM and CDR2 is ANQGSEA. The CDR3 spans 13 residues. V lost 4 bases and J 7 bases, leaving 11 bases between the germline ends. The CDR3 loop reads CSVGGQDNSPLHF. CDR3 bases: TGCAGCGTTGGGGGGCAAGACAATTCACCCCTCCACTTT.

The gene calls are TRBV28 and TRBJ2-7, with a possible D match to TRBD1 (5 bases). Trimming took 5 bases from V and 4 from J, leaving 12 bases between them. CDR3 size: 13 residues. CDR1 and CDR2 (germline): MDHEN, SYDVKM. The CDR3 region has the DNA TGTGCCAGCAGTCCACCGCCAGGGTACGAGCAGTACTTC. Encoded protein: CASSPPPGYEQYF.

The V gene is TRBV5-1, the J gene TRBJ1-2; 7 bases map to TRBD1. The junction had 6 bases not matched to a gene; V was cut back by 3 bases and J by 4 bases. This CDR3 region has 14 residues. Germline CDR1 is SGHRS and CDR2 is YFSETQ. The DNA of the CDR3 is TGCGCCAGCAGCTGGGACAGAGAGATCTATGGCTACACCTTC. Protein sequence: CASSWDREIYGYTF.

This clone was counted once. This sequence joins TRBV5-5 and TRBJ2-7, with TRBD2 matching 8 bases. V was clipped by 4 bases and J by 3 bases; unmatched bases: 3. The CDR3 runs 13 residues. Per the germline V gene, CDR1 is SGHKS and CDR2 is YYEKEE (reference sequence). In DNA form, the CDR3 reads TGTGCCAGCAGCCCGGGGGGGAACTACGAGCAGTACTTC. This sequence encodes CASSPGGNYEQYF.

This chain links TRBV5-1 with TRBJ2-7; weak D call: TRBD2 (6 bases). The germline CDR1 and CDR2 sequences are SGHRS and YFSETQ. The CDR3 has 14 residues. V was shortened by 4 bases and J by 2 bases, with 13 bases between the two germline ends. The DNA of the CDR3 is TGCGCCAGCAGCATCCGGGACTCAACCTACGAGCAGTACTTC. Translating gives CASSIRDSTYEQYF.

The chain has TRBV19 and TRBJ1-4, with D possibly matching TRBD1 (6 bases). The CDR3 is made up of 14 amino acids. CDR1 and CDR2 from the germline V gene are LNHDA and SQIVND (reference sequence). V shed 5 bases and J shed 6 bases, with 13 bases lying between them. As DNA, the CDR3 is TGTGCCAGTAGTCAGGCAGCAGGGGATGAAAAACTGTTTTTT. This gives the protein CASSQAAGDEKLFF.

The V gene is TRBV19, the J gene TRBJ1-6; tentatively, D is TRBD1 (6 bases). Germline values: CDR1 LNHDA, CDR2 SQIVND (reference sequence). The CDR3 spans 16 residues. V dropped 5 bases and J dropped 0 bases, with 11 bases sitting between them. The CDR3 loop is CASSVYRASYNSPLHF. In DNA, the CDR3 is TGTGCCAGTAGTGTCTACAGGGCCTCCTATAATTCACCCCTCCACTTT.

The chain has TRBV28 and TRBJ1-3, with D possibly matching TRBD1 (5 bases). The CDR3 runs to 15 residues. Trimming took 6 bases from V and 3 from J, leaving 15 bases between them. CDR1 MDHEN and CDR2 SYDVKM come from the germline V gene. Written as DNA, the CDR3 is TGTGCCAGCAGGGGGCAGTTGATGTATGGAAACACCATATATTTT. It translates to CASRGQLMYGNTIYF.

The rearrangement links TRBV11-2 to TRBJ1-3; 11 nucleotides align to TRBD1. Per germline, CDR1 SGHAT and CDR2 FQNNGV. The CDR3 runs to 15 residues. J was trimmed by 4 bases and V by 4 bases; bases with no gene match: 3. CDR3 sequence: CASSSDRGRGNTIYF. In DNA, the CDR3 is TGTGCCAGCAGCTCGGACAGGGGGCGCGGAAACACCATATATTTT.

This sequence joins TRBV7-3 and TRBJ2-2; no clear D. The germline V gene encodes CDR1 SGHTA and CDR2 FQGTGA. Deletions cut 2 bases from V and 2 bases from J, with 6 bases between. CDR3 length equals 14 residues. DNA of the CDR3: TGTGCCAGCAGCTTATACAGAAACACCGGGGAGCTGTTTTTT. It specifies CASSLYRNTGELFF.